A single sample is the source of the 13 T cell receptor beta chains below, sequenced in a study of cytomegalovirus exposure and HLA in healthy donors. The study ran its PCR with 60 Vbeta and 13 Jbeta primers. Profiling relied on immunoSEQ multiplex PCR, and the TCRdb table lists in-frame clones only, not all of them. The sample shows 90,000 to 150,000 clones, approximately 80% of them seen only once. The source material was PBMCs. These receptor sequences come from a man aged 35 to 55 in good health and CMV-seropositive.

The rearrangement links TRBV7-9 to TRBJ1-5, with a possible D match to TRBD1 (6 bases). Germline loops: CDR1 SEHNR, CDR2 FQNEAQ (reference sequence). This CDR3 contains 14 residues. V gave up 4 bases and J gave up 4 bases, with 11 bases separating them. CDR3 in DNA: TGTGCCAGCAGCTCCCGGGACATAAATCAGCCCCAGCATTTT. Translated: CASSSRDINQPQHF.

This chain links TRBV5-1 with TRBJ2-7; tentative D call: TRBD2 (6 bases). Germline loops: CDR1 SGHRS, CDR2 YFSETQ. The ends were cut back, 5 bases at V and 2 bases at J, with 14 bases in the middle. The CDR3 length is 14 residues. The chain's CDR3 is CASREGGTTYEQYF. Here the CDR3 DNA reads TGCGCCAGCAGGGAGGGAGGCACCACCTACGAGCAGTACTTC.

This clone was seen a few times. The DNA for the CDR3 is TGCGCCAGCAGCCTAAACCTCGGAGGGTATGGCTACACCTTC. Its translation: CASSLNLGGYGYTF. The rearrangement links TRBV5-1 to TRBJ1-2; no definite D call. V was trimmed by 4 bases and J by 5 bases, leaving 15 bases between them. The CDR3 runs to 14 residues. In germline, CDR1 is SGHRS, CDR2 YFSETQ.

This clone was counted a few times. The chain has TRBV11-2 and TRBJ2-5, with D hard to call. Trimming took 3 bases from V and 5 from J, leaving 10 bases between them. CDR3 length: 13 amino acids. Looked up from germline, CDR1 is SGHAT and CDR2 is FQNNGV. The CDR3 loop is CASSFPSSETQYF. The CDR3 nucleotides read TGTGCCAGCAGCTTCCCTTCGTCGGAGACCCAGTACTTC. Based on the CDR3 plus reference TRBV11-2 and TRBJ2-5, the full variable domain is EAGVAQSPRYKIIEKRQSVAFWCNPISGHATLYWYQQILGQGPKLLIQFQNNGVVDDSQLPKDRFSAERLKGVDSTLKIQPAKLEDSAVYLCASSFPSSETQYFGPGTRLLVL.

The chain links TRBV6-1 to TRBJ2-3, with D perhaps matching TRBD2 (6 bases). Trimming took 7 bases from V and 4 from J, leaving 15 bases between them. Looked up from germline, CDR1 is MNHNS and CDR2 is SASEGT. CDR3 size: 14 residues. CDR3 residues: CASIKGWGADTQYF. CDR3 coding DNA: TGTGCCAGCATCAAGGGGTGGGGGGCAGATACGCAGTATTTT.

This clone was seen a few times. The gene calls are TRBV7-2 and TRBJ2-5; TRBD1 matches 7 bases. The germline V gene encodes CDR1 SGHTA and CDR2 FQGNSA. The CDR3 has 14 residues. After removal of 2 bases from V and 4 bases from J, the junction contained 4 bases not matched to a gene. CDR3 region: CASSLIPGGETQYF. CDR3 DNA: TGTGCCAGCAGCTTAATTCCAGGGGGAGAGACCCAGTACTTC.

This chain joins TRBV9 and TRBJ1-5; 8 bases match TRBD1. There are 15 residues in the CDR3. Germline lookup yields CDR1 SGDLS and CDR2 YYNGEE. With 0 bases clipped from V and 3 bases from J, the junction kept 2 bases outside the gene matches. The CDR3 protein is CASSVETGVNQPQHF. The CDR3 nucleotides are TGTGCCAGCAGCGTAGAGACAGGGGTCAATCAGCCCCAGCATTTT. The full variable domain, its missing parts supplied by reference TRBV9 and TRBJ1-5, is DSGVTQTPKHLITATGQRVTLRCSPRSGDLSVYWYQQSLDQGLQFLIQYYNGEERAKGNILERFSAQQFPDLHSELNLSSLELGDSALYFCASSVETGVNQPQHFGDGTRLSIL.

As DNA, the CDR3 is TGTGCCAGTTCCGGGACAGCTTCCTACGAGCAGTACTTC. Protein product: CASSGTASYEQYF. The chain recombines TRBV19 with TRBJ2-7, with 7 bases that match TRBD1. Germline lookup yields CDR1 LNHDA and CDR2 SQIVND (reference sequence). J was trimmed by 1 base and V by 8 bases; bases with no gene match: 5. This CDR3 spans 13 amino acids.

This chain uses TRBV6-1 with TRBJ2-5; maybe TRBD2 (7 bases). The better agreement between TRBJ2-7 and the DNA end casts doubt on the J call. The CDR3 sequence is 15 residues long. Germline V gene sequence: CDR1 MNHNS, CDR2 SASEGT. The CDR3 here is CASLQKGGHLYEQYF. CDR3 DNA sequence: TGTGCCAGCTTACAAAAGGGGGGGCATCTCTACGAGCAGTACTTC.

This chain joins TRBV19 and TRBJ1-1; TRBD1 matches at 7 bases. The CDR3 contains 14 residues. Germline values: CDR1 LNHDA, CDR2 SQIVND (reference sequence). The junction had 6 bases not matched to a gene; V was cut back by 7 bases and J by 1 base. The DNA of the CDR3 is TGTGCCAGTAATATGGGGACAGAGAACACTGAAGCTTTCTTT. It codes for CASNMGTENTEAFF.

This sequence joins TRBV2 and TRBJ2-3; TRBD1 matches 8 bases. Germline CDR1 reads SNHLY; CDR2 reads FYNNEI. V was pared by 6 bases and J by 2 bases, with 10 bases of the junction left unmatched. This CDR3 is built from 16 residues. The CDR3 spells CASRRSGTGSTDTQYF. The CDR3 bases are TGTGCCAGCAGGCGATCCGGGACAGGATCCACAGATACGCAGTATTTT.

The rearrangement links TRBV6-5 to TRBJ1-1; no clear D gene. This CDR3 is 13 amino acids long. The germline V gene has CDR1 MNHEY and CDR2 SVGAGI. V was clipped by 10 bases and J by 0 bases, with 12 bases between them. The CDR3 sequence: CATTRLLNTEAFF. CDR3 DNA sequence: TGTGCCACCACGAGGCTTTTGAACACTGAAGCTTTCTTT.

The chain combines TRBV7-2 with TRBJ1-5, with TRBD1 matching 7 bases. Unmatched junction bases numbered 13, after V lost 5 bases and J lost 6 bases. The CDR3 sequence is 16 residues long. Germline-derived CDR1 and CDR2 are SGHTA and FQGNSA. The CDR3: CASSPRQGGVGQPQHF. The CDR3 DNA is TGTGCCAGCAGCCCTCGACAGGGTGGAGTCGGTCAGCCCCAGCATTTT.